What follows are 2 T cell receptor beta chains derived from one specimen sequenced in a study of T-cell reconstitution after alpha-beta-depleted transplantation in children. Library preparation (for TCRbeta) was performed with unique molecular identifiers. MiXCR was run by TCRdb on the PCR reads, yielding one entry per CDR3 protein. The sample has 250,000 to 300,000 distinct CDR3 sequences; roughly 11% are singletons. Sequencing used peripheral blood, obtained 180 days after TCRalphabeta/CD19-depleted stem cell transplant. The receptors here all came from a male patient between 2 and 15 years old who had a stem cell transplant for chronic granulomatous disease, so the T cells may come from the graft donor.

This clonotype has a count of ten or more. The chain recombines TRBV5-5 with TRBJ2-7; D could derive from TRBD1 or TRBD2 (6 bases each). Germline-derived CDR1 and CDR2 are SGHKS and YYEKEE (reference sequence). The CDR3 loop spans 18 amino acids. V lost 1 base to trimming and J lost 0 bases, with 20 bases between them. The CDR3 nucleotides are TGTGCCAGCAGCTTGCTCCAGGGGCTAGCGCTAAGCTCCTACGAGCAGTACTTC. Translated: CASSLLQGLALSSYEQYF. Drawing the rest from reference TRBV5-5 and TRBJ2-7, the complete variable domain is DAGVTQSPTHLIKTRGQQVTLRCSPISGHKSVSWYQQVLGQGPQFIFQYYEKEERGRGNFPDRFSARQFPNYSSELNVNALLLGDSALYLCASSLLQGLALSSYEQYFGPGTRLTVT.

This clonotype has a count of ten or more. The V call is TRBV20-1, the J call TRBJ1-2, with TRBD1 as a possible D gene (6 bases). CDR3 length equals 14 residues. V dropped 6 bases and J dropped 1 base, with 15 bases sitting between them. Germline values: CDR1 DFQATT, CDR2 SNEGSKA (reference sequence). The CDR3 nucleotides are TGCAGTGCAGAACCGGGACAAAGTAACTATGGCTACACCTTC. It specifies CSAEPGQSNYGYTF.